This T cell receptor beta chain was recorded in a study of T-cell memory formation after mild COVID-19. Study overall: Clusters of TCRs were largely donor specific. General observations from the study: Several responding clones turned up in pre-infection memory, indicating that cross-reactive memory may have taken part.

This clonotype has at least ten counts. What it binds is not known. TCRdb re-analysed the 5' RACE reads in MiXCR, keeping a single row per CDR3 protein. The table records approximately 230,000 distinct CDR3 sequences, 15% to 20% of them present only once. The germline gives CDR1 SGHTA, CDR2 FQGNSA. V shed 0 bases, J shed 9 bases, and the junction held 9 bases outside the gene matches. This CDR3 region has 15 residues. The receptor's source is a man aged 18 to 29 who had mild COVID-19 (a few samples of this study predate the infection). Cell type and time point are not known. The chain joins TRBV7-2 to TRBJ2-3; 7 bases map to TRBD1. Source material: PBMCs or a T cell subset sorted from them (not recorded which). The CDR3: CASSLAPQGVRTQYF. The CDR3 nucleotides are TGTGCCAGCAGCTTAGCGCCTCAGGGGGTCAGAACGCAGTATTTT.